The clone carrying this TCR beta chain was found a few times. As yet, its antigen is unknown. The record originates from a study of molecular identifiers for immune sequencing clone quantification. General study points: Effector cells had over 98% of their molecules in clones above 20 RNA copies, while naive cells had under 1%.

TCRdb passed the PCR reads through MiXCR, listing each CDR3 protein once. The sample contains some 680,000 distinct CDR3 sequences, 25% of which appear only once. The CDR3 has 15 amino acids. V was clipped by 4 bases and J by 5 bases, with 17 bases between them. In germline, CDR1 is MGHRA, CDR2 YSYEKL. V gene TRBV4-1 combines with J gene TRBJ2-5, with D maybe TRBD2 (6 bases). The material sequenced was naive CD8+ T cells from blood, with Jurkat cell RNA spiked in. Specified subset: FACS-sorted CD8+CD4-CCR7+CD45RA+ naive T cells. The TCR comes from a human donor in good health. Some libraries in this study had Jurkat cell RNA spiked in. The CDR3 DNA reads as TGCGCCAGCAGCCGGGTCGGGAGCCCCAGGGAGACCCAGTACTTC. Translated: CASSRVGSPRETQYF.